The TCR beta chain described here comes from a study of blood T cell repertoires in COVID-19. Study details: COVID-19 samples, acute and convalescent, were from the United States, Italy and Spain. Sources were T cells, B-cell-depleted T cells, or PBMCs; the material itself was cDNA or gDNA.

Original data processing: Amplifying reference gene primers gave estimates of nucleated cell counts. Measured with immunoSEQ multiplex PCR; TCRdb has only the in-frame clones, and not every one. D and trimming come from the DNA, and the V and J calls and clone size come from that table. This table holds roughly 83,000 clones, about 82% found once. This clone has a handful of counts. V gave up 0 bases and J gave up 7 bases; unmatched junction bases: 8. The CDR3 length is 15 residues. Germline CDR1 SGHTA, CDR2 FQGNSA. This TCR was recovered from a man in his fifties or sixties with active COVID-19. The chain joins TRBV7-2 to TRBJ1-1; 7 bases line up with TRBD1. Material for sequencing was peripheral blood. The CDR3 DNA is TGTGCCAGCAGCTTAGCCCTAACAGGGGTTGGTGAAGCTTTCTTT. It translates to CASSLALTGVGEAFF.